This T cell receptor (beta chain) was retrieved from a study of cytomegalovirus exposure and HLA in healthy donors. This PCR relied on a set of 60 Vbeta primers and 13 Jbeta primers. The method was immunoSEQ multiplex PCR; TCRdb's version includes in-frame clones alone and lacks a portion of them. This sample's clone table lists approximately 100,000 clones. The receptor's source is a man aged 50 to 60 in good health and CMV-seronegative. The sample was PBMCs.

The CDR3 is CASSLPGSGRNEQFF. CDR3 nucleotides: TGCGCCAGCAGCCTCCCGGGAAGCGGGAGAAATGAGCAGTTCTTC. This rearrangement joins TRBV5-1 to TRBJ2-1, with 8 bases matching TRBD2. Trimming removed 4 bases from V and 7 bases from J; junction bases left unmatched: 10. CDR1 and CDR2 from the germline V gene are SGHRS and YFSETQ. The CDR3 extends over 15 amino acids.